This T cell receptor (beta chain) was retrieved from a study of T cells in tuberculosis. Looking at the study overall: The T cells targeted glucose monomycolate, a mycobacterial lipid, via CD1B. The study's findings and limits: Active tuberculosis TCR-alpha repertoires lay closer to GMM-specific TCRs than IGRA-negative controls, suggesting clonal expansion.

This CDR3 is built from 18 residues. Trimming took 1 base from V and 2 from J; bases not matched to a gene: 12. Germline V gene data show CDR1 as MGHRA and CDR2 as YSYEKL. This table comes from immunoSEQ multiplex PCR, and its TCRdb copy is limited to in-frame clones, with some not included. The sample records 20,000 to 25,000 clones, around 91% being singletons. Remarks on this clone: Its specificity is unknown.

Adolescents were screened for latent TB by skin test and IGRA. The sequenced sample was PBMCs. V gene TRBV4-1 combines with J gene TRBJ1-2, with 8 bases lining up with TRBD1. The clonotype was recovered from a donor aged 5-35 years with latent tuberculosis or without tuberculosis infection. CDR3 bases: TGCGCCAGCAGCCAAGTCGGAGTAGGAAACAGGGGGAACTATGGCTACACCTTC. Protein sequence: CASSQVGVGNRGNYGYTF.